This T cell receptor beta chain was obtained from a study of T cells in Graves' hyperthyroidism and ophthalmopathy. This clonotype was seen a handful of times. After removal of 1 base from V and 7 bases from J, the junction contained 11 bases not matched to a gene. The CDR3 contains 16 residues. CDR1 is LNHDA and CDR2 is SQIVND in the germline V gene (reference sequence). Amplified regions were TCR beta CDR3 sequences from RNA transcripts. RT-PCR in the first round (using the HTBI primer set) targeted the TCR CDR3. Each CDR3 protein is one row after TCRdb ran MiXCR on the multiplex PCR reads. The table has around 240,000 distinct CDR3 sequences, roughly 15% seen once.

Material for sequencing was blood. The receptor was derived from a woman in her thirties or forties with Graves' hyperthyroidism that later progressed to Graves' ophthalmopathy. The chain employs TRBV19 and TRBJ1-2; TRBD1 aligns across 8 bases. The CDR3 coding sequence is TGTGCCAGTAGTATAGCTCGACAGGGGTTGAGGAGTGGCTACACCTTC. Translated, it gives CASSIARQGLRSGYTF.